This T cell receptor (beta chain) was captured by sequencing in a study of blood T cells in healthy people across ages. General observations from the study: TCR beta diversity per million T cells fell roughly linearly with age.

About this clonotype: Its antigen is unknown.

The CDR3 spans 15 residues. Trimming took 6 bases from V and 1 from J, leaving 16 bases between them. Germline-derived CDR1 and CDR2 are MDHEN and SYDVKM. The authors ran a second PCR of roughly 7 to 11 cycles using a sample-barcoded 5' primer and a J-beta primer mix. TCRdb used MiXCR to reprocess the 5' RACE reads, holding one entry per CDR3 protein. The table lists over 1,500,000 distinct CDR3 sequences, 39% of them singletons. Sample: blood. The chain carries TRBV28 and TRBJ2-7; D may be TRBD1 (6 bases). The sequence came from a human donor in good health. CDR3 sequence reads: CASRERDKGSYEQYF. CDR3 coding DNA: TGTGCCAGCAGGGAACGGGACAAGGGGTCCTACGAGCAGTACTTC.